This T cell receptor beta chain emerged from a study of blood T cells in healthy people across ages. Study-wide results and limits: The study regarded diversity estimates from one million T cells as underestimates.

Comment on this clonotype: Its antigen is unidentified.

Next came a second PCR, run for about 7 to 12 cycles, which used a sample-barcoded 5' primer along with a J-beta primer mix. Each cDNA molecule was tagged by a template-switch adaptor that had 12 random nucleotides. Every sample gave at least 3 million paired-end reads containing CDR3. TCRdb ran MiXCR on the 5' RACE reads and lists one entry per CDR3 protein. The sample carries about a million distinct CDR3 sequences, roughly half recorded once. About 10 milliliters of peripheral blood were drawn from each donor into EDTA-treated tubes. The CDR3 covers 14 residues. From germline, CDR1 is SGHTA and CDR2 FQGNSA.

The clonotype comes from a woman in her fifties or sixties in good health. Sequenced sample: blood. This chain connects TRBV7-2 to TRBJ2-5; D may be TRBD1 (6 bases). The J call is doubtful: the DNA matches TRBJ2-7 better. CDR3 bases: TGTGCCAGCAGCTCGCAGGGGCCTACCTACGAGCAGTACTTC. Its protein is CASSSQGPTYEQYF.